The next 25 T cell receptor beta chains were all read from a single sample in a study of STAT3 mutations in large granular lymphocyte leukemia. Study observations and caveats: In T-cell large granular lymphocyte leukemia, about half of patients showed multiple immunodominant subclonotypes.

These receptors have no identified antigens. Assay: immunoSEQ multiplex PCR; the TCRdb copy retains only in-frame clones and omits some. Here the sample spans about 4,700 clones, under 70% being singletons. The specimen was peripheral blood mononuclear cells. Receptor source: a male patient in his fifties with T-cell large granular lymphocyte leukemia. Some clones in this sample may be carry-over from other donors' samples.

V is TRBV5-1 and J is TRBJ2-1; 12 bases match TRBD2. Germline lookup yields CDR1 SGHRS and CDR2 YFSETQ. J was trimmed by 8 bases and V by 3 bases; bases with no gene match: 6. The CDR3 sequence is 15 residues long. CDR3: CASSSRTSGMDEQFF. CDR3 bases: TGCGCCAGCAGCTCCCGGACTAGCGGGATGGATGAGCAGTTCTTC.

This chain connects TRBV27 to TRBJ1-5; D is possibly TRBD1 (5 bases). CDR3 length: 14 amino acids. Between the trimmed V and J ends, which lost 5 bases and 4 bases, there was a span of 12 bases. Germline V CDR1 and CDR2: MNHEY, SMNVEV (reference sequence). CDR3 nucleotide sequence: TGTGCCAGCAGTCCGTCTCACAGGAATCAGCCCCAGCATTTT. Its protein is CASSPSHRNQPQHF.

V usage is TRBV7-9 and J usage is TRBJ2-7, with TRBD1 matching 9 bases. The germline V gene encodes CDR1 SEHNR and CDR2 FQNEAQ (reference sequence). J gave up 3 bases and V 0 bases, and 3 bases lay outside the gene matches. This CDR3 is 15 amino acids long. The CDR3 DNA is TGTGCCAGCAGCTTAGCCGGGACAGGGTACTACGAGCAGTACTTC. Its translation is CASSLAGTGYYEQYF. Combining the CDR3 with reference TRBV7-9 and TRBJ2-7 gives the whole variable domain DTGVSQNPRHKITKRGQNVTFRCDPISEHNRLYWYRQTLGQGPEFLTYFQNEAQLEKSRLLSDRFSAERPKGSFSTLEIQRTEQGDSAMYLCASSLAGTGYYEQYFGPGTRLTVT.

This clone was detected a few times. The CDR3 loop reads CASSFSAGGSYEQYF. CDR3 nucleotide sequence: TGCGCCAGCAGCTTTTCTGCGGGGGGGTCCTACGAGCAGTACTTC. This chain connects TRBV5-1 to TRBJ2-7, with 9 bases lining up with TRBD2. CDR3 length equals 15 residues. The trim removed 2 bases at V and 1 base at J, leaving 4 bases unmatched. Per germline, CDR1 SGHRS and CDR2 YFSETQ.

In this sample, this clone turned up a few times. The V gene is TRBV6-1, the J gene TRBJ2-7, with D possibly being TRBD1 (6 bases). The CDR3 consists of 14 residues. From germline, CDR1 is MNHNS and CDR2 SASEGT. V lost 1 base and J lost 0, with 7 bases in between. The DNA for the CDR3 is TGTGCCAGCAGTGAAGGACAGGCCTCCTACGAGCAGTACTTC. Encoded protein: CASSEGQASYEQYF.

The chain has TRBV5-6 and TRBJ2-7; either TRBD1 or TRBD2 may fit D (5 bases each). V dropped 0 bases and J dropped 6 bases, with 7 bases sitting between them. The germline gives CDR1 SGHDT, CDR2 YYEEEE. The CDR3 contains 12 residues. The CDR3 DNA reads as TGTGCCAGCAGCTTGGGGGACCTCGAGCAGTACTTC. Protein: CASSLGDLEQYF.

Written as DNA, the CDR3 is TGCGCCAGCAAAGCGGACAGTCCGGAAAAACTGTTTTTT. It translates to CASKADSPEKLFF. The chain couples TRBV10-2 to TRBJ1-4; the D gene is possibly TRBD1 (6 bases). V lost 7 bases and J 8 bases, leaving 14 bases between the germline ends. The V gene's germline CDR1 is WSHSY and CDR2 SAAADI. The CDR3 is 13 residues long.

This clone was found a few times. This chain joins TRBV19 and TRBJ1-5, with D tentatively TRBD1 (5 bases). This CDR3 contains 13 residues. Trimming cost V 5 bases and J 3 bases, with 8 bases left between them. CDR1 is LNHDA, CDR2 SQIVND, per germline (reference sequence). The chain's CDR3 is CASSRQINQPQHF. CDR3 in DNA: TGTGCCAGTAGTCGACAGATCAATCAGCCCCAGCATTTT.

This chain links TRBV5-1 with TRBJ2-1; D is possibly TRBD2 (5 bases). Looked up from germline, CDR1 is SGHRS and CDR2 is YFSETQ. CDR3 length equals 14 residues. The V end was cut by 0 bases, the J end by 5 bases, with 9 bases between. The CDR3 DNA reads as TGCGCCAGCAGCTTGGGAGCGGCTGACAATGAGCAGTTCTTC. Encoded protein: CASSLGAADNEQFF.

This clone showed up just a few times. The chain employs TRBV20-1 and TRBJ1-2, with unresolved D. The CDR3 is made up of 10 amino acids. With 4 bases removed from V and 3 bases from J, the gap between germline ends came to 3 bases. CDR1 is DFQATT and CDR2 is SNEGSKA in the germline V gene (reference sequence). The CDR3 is CSATHYGYTF. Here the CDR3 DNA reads TGCAGTGCTACCCACTATGGCTACACCTTC.

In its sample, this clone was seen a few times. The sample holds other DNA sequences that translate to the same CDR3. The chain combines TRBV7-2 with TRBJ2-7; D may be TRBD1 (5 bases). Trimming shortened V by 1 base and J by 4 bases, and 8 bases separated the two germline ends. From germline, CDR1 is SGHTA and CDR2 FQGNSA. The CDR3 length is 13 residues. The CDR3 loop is CASSLDQGYEQYF. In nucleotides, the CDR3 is TGTGCCAGCAGCTTAGACCAGGGATACGAGCAGTACTTC. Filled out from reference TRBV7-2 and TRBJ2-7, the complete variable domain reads GAGVSQSPSNKVTEKGKDVELRCDPISGHTALYWYRQSLGQGLEFLIYFQGNSAPDKSGLPSDRFSAERTGGSVSTLTIQRTQQEDSAVYLCASSLDQGYEQYFGPGTRLTVT.

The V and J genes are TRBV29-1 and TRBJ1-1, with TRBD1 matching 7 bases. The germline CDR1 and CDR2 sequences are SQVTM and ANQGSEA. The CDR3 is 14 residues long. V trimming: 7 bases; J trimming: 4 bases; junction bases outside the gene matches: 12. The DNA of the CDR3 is TGCAGCGCTAGACAGGGTGGAGGAGCCACTGAAGCTTTCTTT. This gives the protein CSARQGGGATEAFF.

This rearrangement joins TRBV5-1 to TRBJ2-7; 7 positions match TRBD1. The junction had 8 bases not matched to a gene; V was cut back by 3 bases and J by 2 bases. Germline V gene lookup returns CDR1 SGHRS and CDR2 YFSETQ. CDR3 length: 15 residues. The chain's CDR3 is CASSSSTGPTYEQYF. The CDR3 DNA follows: TGCGCCAGCAGCTCCTCGACAGGGCCCACCTACGAGCAGTACTTC.

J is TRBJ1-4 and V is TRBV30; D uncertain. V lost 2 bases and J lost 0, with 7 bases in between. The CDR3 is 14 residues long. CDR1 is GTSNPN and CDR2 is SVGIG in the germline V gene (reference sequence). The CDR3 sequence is CAWSPDTTNEKLFF. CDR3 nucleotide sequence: TGTGCCTGGAGTCCGGATACAACTAATGAAAAACTGTTTTTT.

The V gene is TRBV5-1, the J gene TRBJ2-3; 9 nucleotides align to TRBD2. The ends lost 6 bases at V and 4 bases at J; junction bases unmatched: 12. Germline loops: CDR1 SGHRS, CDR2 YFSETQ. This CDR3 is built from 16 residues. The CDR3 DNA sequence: TGCGCCAGCAAGCCCGCGGGAGGGTGGAGGCCAGATACGCAGTATTTT. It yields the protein CASKPAGGWRPDTQYF.

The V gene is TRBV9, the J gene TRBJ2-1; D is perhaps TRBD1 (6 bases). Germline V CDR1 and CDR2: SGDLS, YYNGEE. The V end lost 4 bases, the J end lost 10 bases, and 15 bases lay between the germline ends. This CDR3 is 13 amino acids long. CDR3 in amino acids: CASSPRGHVEQFF. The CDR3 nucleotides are TGTGCCAGCAGCCCTCGGGGACATGTAGAGCAGTTCTTC.

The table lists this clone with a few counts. CDR3 bases: TGTGCCAGCAGTTACTCGTCCGAGCAGTACTTC. Amino acid sequence: CASSYSSEQYF. The genes are TRBV6-6 and TRBJ2-7; D gene uncertain. Germline CDR1 is MNHNY and CDR2 is SVGAGI (reference sequence). V lost 0 bases and J 6 bases, leaving 3 bases between the germline ends. This CDR3 is 11 amino acids long.

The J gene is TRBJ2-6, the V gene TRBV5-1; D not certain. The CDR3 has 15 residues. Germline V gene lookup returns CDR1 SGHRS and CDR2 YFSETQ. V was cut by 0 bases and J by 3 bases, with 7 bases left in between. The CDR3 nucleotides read TGCGCCAGCAGCTTGGCTGGTTATGGGGCCAACGTCCTGACTTTC. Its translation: CASSLAGYGANVLTF.

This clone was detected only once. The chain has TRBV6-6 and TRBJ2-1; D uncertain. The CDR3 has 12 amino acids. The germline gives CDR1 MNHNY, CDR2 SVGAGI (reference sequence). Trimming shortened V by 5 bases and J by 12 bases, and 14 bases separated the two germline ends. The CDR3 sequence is CASSRLPEVQFF. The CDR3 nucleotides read TGTGCCAGCAGTCGACTCCCTGAGGTGCAGTTCTTC.

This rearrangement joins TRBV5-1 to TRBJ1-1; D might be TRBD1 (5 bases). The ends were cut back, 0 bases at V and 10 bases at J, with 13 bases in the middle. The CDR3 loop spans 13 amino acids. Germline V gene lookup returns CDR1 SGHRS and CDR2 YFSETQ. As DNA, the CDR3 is TGCGCCAGCAGCTTGGCGACAGCTAGTGTAGCTTTCTTT. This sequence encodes CASSLATASVAFF. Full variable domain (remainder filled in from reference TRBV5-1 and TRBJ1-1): KAGVTQTPRYLIKTRGQQVTLSCSPISGHRSVSWYQQTPGQGLQFLFEYFSETQRNKGNFPGRFSGRQFSNSRSEMNVSTLELGDSALYLCASSLATASVAFFGQGTRLTVV.

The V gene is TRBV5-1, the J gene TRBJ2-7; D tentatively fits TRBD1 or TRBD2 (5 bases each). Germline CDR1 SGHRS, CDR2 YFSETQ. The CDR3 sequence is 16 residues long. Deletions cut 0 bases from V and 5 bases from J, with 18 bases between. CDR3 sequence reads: CASSLVRDGAINEQYF. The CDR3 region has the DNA TGCGCCAGCAGCTTGGTCCGGGACGGGGCGATAAACGAGCAGTACTTC.

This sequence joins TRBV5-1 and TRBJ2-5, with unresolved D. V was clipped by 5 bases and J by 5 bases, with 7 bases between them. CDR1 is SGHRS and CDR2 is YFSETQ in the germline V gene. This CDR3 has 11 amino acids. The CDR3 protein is CASSEGETQYF. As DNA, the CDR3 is TGCGCCAGCAGTGAAGGGGAGACCCAGTACTTC.

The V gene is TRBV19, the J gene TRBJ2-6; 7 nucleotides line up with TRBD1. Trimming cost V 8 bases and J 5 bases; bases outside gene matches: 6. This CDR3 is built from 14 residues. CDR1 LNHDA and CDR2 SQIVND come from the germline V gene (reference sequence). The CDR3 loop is CASGDRARANVLTF. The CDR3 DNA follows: TGTGCCAGTGGAGACAGGGCTAGGGCCAACGTCCTGACTTTC.

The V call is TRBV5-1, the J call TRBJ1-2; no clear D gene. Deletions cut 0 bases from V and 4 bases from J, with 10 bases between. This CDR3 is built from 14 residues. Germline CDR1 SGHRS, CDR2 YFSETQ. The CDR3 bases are TGCGCCAGCAGCTTGGTTACGGAGGTCTATGGCTACACCTTC. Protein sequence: CASSLVTEVYGYTF.

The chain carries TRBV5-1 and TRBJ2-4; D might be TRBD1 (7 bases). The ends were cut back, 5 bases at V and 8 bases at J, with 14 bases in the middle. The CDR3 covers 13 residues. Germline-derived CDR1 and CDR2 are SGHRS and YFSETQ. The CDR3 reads CASSQGGRYIQYF. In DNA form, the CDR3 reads TGCGCCAGCAGTCAGGGGGGACGGTACATTCAGTACTTC. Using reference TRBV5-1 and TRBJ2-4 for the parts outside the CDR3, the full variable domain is KAGVTQTPRYLIKTRGQQVTLSCSPISGHRSVSWYQQTPGQGLQFLFEYFSETQRNKGNFPGRFSGRQFSNSRSEMNVSTLELGDSALYLCASSQGGRYIQYFGAGTRLSVL.